These T cell receptor beta chains were read from a single sample in a study of T cell responses to AZD1222 COVID-19 vaccine. Repertoires were generated with immunoSEQ multiplex PCR, while TCRdb's copy carries only in-frame clones and drops some. The table shows 130,000 or so clones, with about 86% occurring only once. This specimen consisted of peripheral blood, obtained on day 0 of AZD1222 vaccination. The receptors here all came from an adult in good health. Each CDR3 is given with its conserved first and last residue. The D gene is left open where the match is weak. Clone size appears in some rows only: once, few, many, or a class for an expanded clone.

TRBV27	TRBJ2-1	-	-	CASSLPGTHNEQFF	TGTGCCAGCAGTCTTCCAGGGACTCACAATGAGCAGTTCTTC
TRBV30	TRBJ2-7	once	TRBD1	CAWSRDSSYEQYF	TGTGCCTGGAGCAGGGACAGTTCCTACGAGCAGTACTTC
TRBV6-1	TRBJ2-7	few	-	CASSEAPGVYEQYF	TGTGCCAGCAGTGAAGCGCCGGGCGTCTACGAGCAGTACTTC
TRBV5-4	TRBJ2-7	once	TRBD1	CASSLAQGAHEQYF	TGTGCCAGCAGCTTGGCTCAGGGGGCTCACGAGCAGTACTTC
TRBV7-9	TRBJ2-7	-	TRBD1	CASSSPGTGAYEQYF	TGTGCCAGCAGCTCACCCGGGACAGGGGCCTACGAGCAGTACTTC
TRBV11-2	TRBJ2-7	-	TRBD1	CASSHRRDRVHYEQYF	TGTGCCAGCAGCCACCGAAGGGACAGGGTCCACTACGAGCAGTACTTC
TRBV6-5	TRBJ1-5	few	-	CASTTGANQPQHF	TGTGCCAGCACCACGGGGGCGAATCAGCCCCAGCATTTT
TRBV6-4	TRBJ2-3	once	TRBD1	CASSADRGTDTQYF	TGTGCCAGCAGTGCCGACAGGGGCACAGATACGCAGTATTTT
TRBV9	TRBJ1-1	-	-	CASSATGRGNTEAFF	TGTGCCAGCAGCGCCACGGGCAGAGGGAACACTGAAGCTTTCTTT
TRBV7-9	TRBJ1-2	-	TRBD1	CASSLQGAYGYTF	TGTGCCAGCAGCTTACAGGGGGCCTATGGCTACACCTTC
TRBV19	TRBJ1-1	-	-	CASSIGGRTLNTEAFF	TGTGCCAGTAGTATAGGCGGCAGAACTTTGAACACTGAAGCTTTCTTT
TRBV18	TRBJ2-5	-	-	CASSPRETQYF	TGTGCCAGCTCACCAAGGGAGACCCAGTACTTC
TRBV7-6	TRBJ2-1	-	TRBD1	CASSSGTGVNEQFF	TGTGCCAGCAGCTCCGGGACAGGGGTCAATGAGCAGTTCTTC
TRBV7-2	TRBJ1-2	-	-	CASSLPQTGGYTF	TGTGCCAGCAGCTTACCTCAAACGGGAGGCTACACCTTC
TRBV30	TRBJ1-1	-	-	CAWRGGIWRDTEAFF	TGTGCCTGGAGAGGGGGGATTTGGAGGGACACTGAAGCTTTCTTT
TRBV2	TRBJ1-4	once	-	CASSPVTGATNEKLFF	TGTGCCAGCAGTCCCGTTACTGGGGCCACCAATGAAAAACTGTTTTTT
TRBV25-1	TRBJ1-1	once	-	CASSERGEMNTEAFF	TGTGCCAGCAGTGAGCGAGGGGAGATGAACACTGAAGCTTTCTTT